This T cell receptor (beta chain) was obtained from a study of T cells in women clearing cervical HPV infection. At the level of the study: Women with histologically confirmed HPV16-related CIN3 or worse, 2 with invasive cancer, served as cases. Case blood drawn at lesion detection; control blood after infection cleared. General study findings and limits: TRBV6-7 relative abundance averaged roughly 0.099% in cases and 0.15% to 0.2% in controls.

As concerns this clone: The target antigen is unknown. The CDR3 extends 3 residues past the end of the read, so its final part is completed from the germline J gene.

The V gene's germline CDR1 is MGHRA and CDR2 YSYEKL. Between the trimmed V and J ends, which lost 3 bases and 4 bases, there was a span of 11 bases. This CDR3 has 14 amino acids. The method was immunoSEQ multiplex PCR; TCRdb's version includes in-frame clones alone and lacks a portion of them. This sample's table has roughly 40,000 clones. The chain couples TRBV4-1 to TRBJ2-3; the D gene is possibly TRBD1 (6 bases). This clonotype was sampled from a woman between 18 and 75 years old with a cervical HPV16 infection that either progressed to CIN3+ or cleared (not recorded which). The specimen was blood buffy coat. Partial CDR3 DNA: TGCGCCAGCAGCCAGCATCAGGGGTCAGATACG. It yields the protein CASSQHQGSDT. The entire CDR3 is CASSQHQGSDTQYF.